These T cell receptor beta chains were read from a single sample in a study of T cell changes during pregnancy in multiple sclerosis. Measured with immunoSEQ multiplex PCR; TCRdb has only the in-frame clones, and not every one. The sample lists about 86,000 clones, 85% to 95% occurring once. The sample in question was peripheral blood, obtained in the first trimester of pregnancy. The receptors shown here come from a female donor in good health, enrolled as a control in a pregnancy study. CDR3s include the opening cysteine and the closing phenylalanine or tryptophan. The order of the fields is V gene, clone size, D gene, J gene, CDR3 DNA, CDR3 protein. The D gene is left open where the match is weak. The size of a clone is reported for some rows only, either as once, few or many, or as a class for expanded clones.

v_gene: TRBV11-2; abundance: -; d_gene: TRBD1; j_gene: TRBJ1-4; CDR3nt: TGTGCCAGCAGCTTAGGCCGACAGGGGGCGACTAATGAAAAACTGTTTTTT; CDR3aa: CASSLGRQGATNEKLFF
v_gene: TRBV19; abundance: -; d_gene: -; j_gene: TRBJ1-5; CDR3nt: TGTGCCACCATCCCGTCCGCGGGATATGGCAATCAGCCCCAGCATTTT; CDR3aa: CATIPSAGYGNQPQHF
v_gene: TRBV27; abundance: -; d_gene: -; j_gene: TRBJ2-7; CDR3nt: TGTGCCAGCAACACAGGGAACTCCTACGAGCAGTACTTC; CDR3aa: CASNTGNSYEQYF
v_gene: TRBV5-4; abundance: -; d_gene: TRBD2; j_gene: TRBJ2-3; CDR3nt: TGTGCCAGCAGCTTAGCGGGCGGGGGGGCCTCAGATACGCAGTATTTT; CDR3aa: CASSLAGGGASDTQYF
v_gene: TRBV11-1; abundance: -; d_gene: -; j_gene: TRBJ1-1; CDR3nt: TGTGCCAGCAGCTTAGGGACATTCTCACCCCCATACACTGAAGCTTTCTTT; CDR3aa: CASSLGTFSPPYTEAFF
v_gene: TRBV6-5; abundance: -; d_gene: TRBD1; j_gene: TRBJ2-1; CDR3nt: TGTGCCAGCAGTGCCTGGACAGGGCGAAATGAGCAGTTCTTC; CDR3aa: CASSAWTGRNEQFF
v_gene: TRBV19; abundance: -; d_gene: TRBD1; j_gene: TRBJ2-3; CDR3nt: TGTGCCAGTAGTACCGGACAGGGGCCCACAGATACGCAGTATTTT; CDR3aa: CASSTGQGPTDTQYF
v_gene: TRBV14; abundance: -; d_gene: -; j_gene: TRBJ2-3; CDR3nt: TGTGCCAGCAGCCAAGATGGCCTGCGCACAGATACGCAGTATTTT; CDR3aa: CASSQDGLRTDTQYF
v_gene: TRBV5-6; abundance: once; d_gene: -; j_gene: TRBJ1-2; CDR3nt: TGTGCCAGCAGCTTGAGCCTCGGTGGCTACACCTTC; CDR3aa: CASSLSLGGYTF
v_gene: TRBV5-1; abundance: -; d_gene: -; j_gene: TRBJ2-1; CDR3nt: TGCGCCAGCAGCTTCGGTTCTACCTACAATGAGCAGTTCTTC; CDR3aa: CASSFGSTYNEQFF
v_gene: TRBV27; abundance: -; d_gene: TRBD1; j_gene: TRBJ1-2; CDR3nt: TGTGCCAGCAGTTTCCGACAGGGGGCAGATGGCTACACCTTC; CDR3aa: CASSFRQGADGYTF
v_gene: TRBV19; abundance: -; d_gene: -; j_gene: TRBJ1-2; CDR3nt: TGTGCCAGTAGTTCCCCCGGGTTGATTAACTATGGCTACACCTTC; CDR3aa: CASSSPGLINYGYTF
v_gene: TRBV18; abundance: -; d_gene: -; j_gene: TRBJ1-4; CDR3nt: TGTGCCAGCTCACCAACGGGAGGCGCGGATGAAAAACTGTTTTTT; CDR3aa: CASSPTGGADEKLFF
v_gene: TRBV5-4; abundance: -; d_gene: -; j_gene: TRBJ1-4; CDR3nt: TGTGCCAGCAGCTTGGCCAGGTCTAATGAAAAACTGTTTTTT; CDR3aa: CASSLARSNEKLFF
v_gene: TRBV11-1; abundance: -; d_gene: -; j_gene: TRBJ1-2; CDR3nt: TGTGCCAGCAGCTTTGGGCAGAATGATAACTATGGCTACACCTTC; CDR3aa: CASSFGQNDNYGYTF
v_gene: TRBV28; abundance: -; d_gene: -; j_gene: TRBJ1-4; CDR3nt: TGTGCCAGCAGTTTCCCCGCCGCGTCAGGGAAGGGCGATGAAAAACTGTTTTTT; CDR3aa: CASSFPAASGKGDEKLFF
v_gene: TRBV29-1; abundance: -; d_gene: TRBD1; j_gene: TRBJ1-1; CDR3nt: TGCAGCACCATAACAGGGGCCACTGAAGCTTTCTTT; CDR3aa: CSTITGATEAFF
v_gene: TRBV28; abundance: few; d_gene: -; j_gene: TRBJ1-1; CDR3nt: TGTGCCAGCAGTTTACCGAGGAACACTGAAGCTTTCTTT; CDR3aa: CASSLPRNTEAFF